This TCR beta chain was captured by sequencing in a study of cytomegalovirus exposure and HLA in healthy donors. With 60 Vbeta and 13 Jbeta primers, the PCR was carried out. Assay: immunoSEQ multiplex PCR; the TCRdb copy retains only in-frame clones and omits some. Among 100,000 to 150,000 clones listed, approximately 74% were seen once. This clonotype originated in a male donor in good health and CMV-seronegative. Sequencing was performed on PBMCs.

CDR3: CASSWRAGPFNQPQHF. The CDR3 DNA follows: TGTGCCAGCAGTTGGAGGGCAGGGCCCTTCAATCAGCCCCAGCATTTT. This chain connects TRBV28 to TRBJ1-5; tentative D call: TRBD1 (5 bases). The length of the CDR3 is 16 residues. Germline V gene lookup returns CDR1 MDHEN and CDR2 SYDVKM. Trimming left V 4 bases short and J 3 bases short, with 16 bases between.